A single sample is the source of the 20 T cell receptor beta chains below, sequenced in a study of blood T cell repertoires in COVID-19. Repertoires were generated with immunoSEQ multiplex PCR, while TCRdb's copy carries only in-frame clones and drops some. The sample holds over 450,000 clones, about 89% seen once. The sample taken for sequencing was peripheral blood. The receptors stem from a woman between 45 and 65 years old with COVID-19, enrolled during active disease.

This chain joins TRBV3-1 (or the pseudogene TRBV3-2) and TRBJ1-6; possibly TRBD1 for D (6 bases). Trimming removed 0 bases at V and 7 bases at J, with 10 bases between. This CDR3 spans 15 amino acids. The germline V gene has CDR1 LGHDT and CDR2 YNNKEL (reference sequence). CDR3 amino acids: CASSQDTGFNSPLHF. CDR3 in DNA: TGTGCCAGCAGCCAAGATACAGGGTTCAATTCACCCCTCCACTTT.

The rearrangement uses TRBV18 and TRBJ2-7, with 7 bases matching TRBD1. The CDR3 loop spans 15 amino acids. Losses at the gene ends were 3 bases for V and 3 bases for J; bases not matched to a gene: 8. Germline V CDR1 and CDR2: KGHSH, LQKENI. The CDR3, as DNA: TGTGCCAGCTCACCTACTCTGGGACAGAACTACGAGCAGTACTTC. The encoded protein is CASSPTLGQNYEQYF.

This clone was observed a few times. The chain uses TRBV30 and TRBJ2-2, with D maybe TRBD1 (6 bases). V was shortened by 3 bases and J by 2 bases, with 10 bases between the two germline ends. The germline gives CDR1 GTSNPN, CDR2 SVGIG (reference sequence). The CDR3 spans 14 residues. CDR3 loop: CAWRGDTNTGELFF. The CDR3, as DNA: TGTGCCTGGAGAGGGGACACAAACACCGGGGAGCTGTTTTTT.

Worth noting for this clone: This CDR3 is also generated by other DNA sequences in the sample. The rearrangement links TRBV4-1 to TRBJ1-1; possibly TRBD1 for D (5 bases). Deletions cut 0 bases from V and 5 bases from J, with 7 bases between. The germline gives CDR1 MGHRA, CDR2 YSYEKL. The CDR3 totals 13 residues. The CDR3 nucleotides read TGCGCCAGCAGCCAAGATCGGGGGACTGAAGCTTTCTTT. Protein sequence: CASSQDRGTEAFF.

V gene TRBV10-3 combines with J gene TRBJ1-1; D uncertain. CDR1 is ENHRY and CDR2 is SYGVKD in the germline V gene. Trimming stripped 3 bases from V and 1 base from J, with 6 bases between. This CDR3 has 13 amino acids. For the CDR3, the DNA is TGTGCCATCAGTGAAGCCCGGAACACTGAAGCTTTCTTT. Residues: CAISEARNTEAFF.

The chain carries TRBV7-9 and TRBJ1-1; TRBD1 aligns across 11 bases. Germline values: CDR1 SEHNR, CDR2 FQNEAQ (reference sequence). This CDR3 has 16 residues. After removal of 2 bases from V and 0 bases from J, the junction contained 2 bases not matched to a gene. CDR3 coding DNA: TGTGCCAGCAGCTTAATGGACAGGGGGCTGAACACTGAAGCTTTCTTT. Translated: CASSLMDRGLNTEAFF.

The gene calls are TRBV7-2 and TRBJ2-1; 10 nucleotides agree with TRBD1. The CDR3 is 13 amino acids. Germline values: CDR1 SGHTA, CDR2 FQGNSA. The trim removed 1 base at V and 11 bases at J, leaving 2 bases unmatched. CDR3 sequence: CASSLGQGAKQFF. CDR3 nucleotides: TGTGCCAGCAGCTTAGGACAGGGGGCGAAGCAGTTCTTC.

This chain uses TRBV11-3 with TRBJ1-1; D ambiguous. CDR1 SGHNT and CDR2 YENEEA come from the germline V gene. CDR3 length: 18 amino acids. Trimming pared 3 bases from V and 0 bases from J, leaving 20 bases between. Here the CDR3 DNA reads TGTGCCAGCAGCTTTGAGGGAGGATACAGATGCTTGAACACTGAAGCTTTCTTT. Encoded protein: CASSFEGGYRCLNTEAFF.

The genes are TRBV11-2 and TRBJ2-2; D may be TRBD1 (6 bases). Per the germline V gene, CDR1 is SGHAT and CDR2 is FQNNGV. Trimming removed 3 bases at V and 7 bases at J, with 15 bases between. The CDR3 totals 15 residues. The CDR3 is CASSFGAGVDGELFF. The CDR3 nucleotides are TGTGCCAGCAGCTTCGGGGCAGGGGTTGACGGGGAGCTGTTTTTT.

The V and J genes are TRBV2 and TRBJ1-2; D is ambiguous. V was cut by 6 bases and J by 4 bases, with 18 bases left in between. The CDR3 is 15 amino acids. Looked up from germline, CDR1 is SNHLY and CDR2 is FYNNEI. CDR3 sequence (DNA): TGTGCCAGCAGAGTATACGGGGAGAGCTCCTATGGCTACACCTTC. Its translation: CASRVYGESSYGYTF.

A word on this clone: The sample carries other DNA sequences with the same CDR3. V gene TRBV19 combines with J gene TRBJ2-2; possibly TRBD2 for D (5 bases). Per the germline V gene, CDR1 is LNHDA and CDR2 is SQIVND (reference sequence). Between the trimmed V and J ends, which lost 3 bases and 1 base, there was a span of 9 bases. CDR3 length equals 15 residues. CDR3 residues: CASSIRGRNTGELFF. For the CDR3, the DNA is TGTGCCAGTAGTATCCGAGGGCGGAACACCGGGGAGCTGTTTTTT.

This CDR3 is CATSGQQGDQPQHF. The CDR3 DNA follows: TGTGCCACCAGTGGGCAACAGGGCGATCAGCCCCAGCATTTT. V gene TRBV24-1 combines with J gene TRBJ1-5, with D tentatively TRBD1 (6 bases). Germline lookup yields CDR1 KGHDR and CDR2 SFDVKD. The CDR3 length is 14 residues. The ends were cut back, 5 bases at V and 5 bases at J, with 12 bases in the middle.

This rearrangement joins TRBV11-2 to TRBJ1-4; no clear D. The CDR3 is made up of 15 amino acids. Germline CDR1 is SGHAT and CDR2 is FQNNGV. The V gene lost 6 bases and the J gene lost 5 bases, with 16 bases spanning the gap. CDR3 bases: TGTGCCAGCAGTTTCGATGGAGGGCGGAATGAAAAACTGTTTTTT. Encoded protein: CASSFDGGRNEKLFF.

The rearrangement joins TRBV6-1 to TRBJ1-3; D is unclear. CDR3 length equals 12 residues. Trimming removed 2 bases at V and 4 bases at J, with 3 bases between. Looked up from germline, CDR1 is MNHNS and CDR2 is SASEGT. In nucleotides, the CDR3 is TGTGCCAGCAGTGAACAGGGAAACACCATATATTTT. This sequence encodes CASSEQGNTIYF.

The CDR3 DNA is TGTGCCAGCGGGTCGAAATGGACAGGGGCGCTAGGCGATGAGCAGTTCTTC. This sequence encodes CASGSKWTGALGDEQFF. The chain has TRBV2 and TRBJ2-1; TRBD1 matches 9 bases. After removal of 8 bases from V and 8 bases from J, the junction contained 19 bases not matched to a gene. This CDR3 contains 17 residues. CDR1 and CDR2 from the germline V gene are SNHLY and FYNNEI. The variable domain in full, completed from reference TRBV2 and TRBJ2-1, reads EPEVTQTPSHQVTQMGQEVILRCVPISNHLYFYWYRQILGQKVEFLVSFYNNEISEKSEIFDDQFSVERPDGSNFTLKIRSTKLEDSAMYFCASGSKWTGALGDEQFFGPGTRLTVL.

This chain joins TRBV27 and TRBJ1-2; 10 nucleotides agree with TRBD1. Trimming at V came to 6 bases and at J to 4 bases, leaving 8 bases not matched to a gene. Per the germline V gene, CDR1 is MNHEY and CDR2 is SMNVEV (reference sequence). There are 15 residues in the CDR3. DNA for the CDR3: TGTGCCAGCAGGGATCCGGGACAGGGGACCTATGGCTACACCTTC. Amino acid sequence: CASRDPGQGTYGYTF.

The CDR3 here is CASSLAPRVKGVNTGELFF. CDR3 DNA sequence: TGTGCCAGCAGCTTAGCTCCCCGTGTGAAGGGAGTTAACACCGGGGAGCTGTTTTTT. The chain joins TRBV11-2 to TRBJ2-2; D might be TRBD2 (5 bases). This CDR3 has 19 residues. Germline-derived CDR1 and CDR2 are SGHAT and FQNNGV. Trimming cost V 1 base and J 2 bases, with 20 bases left between them.

The chain couples TRBV27 to TRBJ1-1; tentatively, D is TRBD1 (5 bases). The CDR3 length is 14 residues. Germline V gives CDR1 MNHEY, CDR2 SMNVEV (reference sequence). Trimming shortened V by 3 bases and J by 0 bases, and 8 bases separated the two germline ends. CDR3 region: CASSLTAMNTEAFF. DNA for the CDR3: TGTGCCAGCAGTTTGACAGCGATGAACACTGAAGCTTTCTTT.

This clone was counted a few times. The chain carries TRBV6-5 and TRBJ2-2, with D perhaps matching TRBD2 (5 bases). CDR3 length equals 13 residues. V shed 7 bases and J shed 4 bases, with 10 bases lying between them. Germline CDR1 MNHEY, CDR2 SVGAGI. CDR3 region: CASNAGITGELFF. In nucleotides, the CDR3 is TGTGCCAGCAACGCGGGTATCACCGGGGAGCTGTTTTTT.

This clone was seen more than once but under ten times. The genes are TRBV5-1 and TRBJ1-1, with D perhaps TRBD1 (6 bases). CDR3 size: 16 residues. The V end was cut by 3 bases, the J end by 0 bases, with 15 bases between. Germline V gives CDR1 SGHRS, CDR2 YFSETQ. As DNA, the CDR3 is TGCGCCAGCAGCTGGAAGGACCGACAGGTGAACACTGAAGCTTTCTTT. This translates into CASSWKDRQVNTEAFF.